This T cell receptor (beta chain) is from a study of blood T cells in healthy people across ages. Total RNA was extracted at no less than 6 micrograms per sample. As for this clonotype: The antigen is unknown. The junction does not match germline at one end; this may be a read error.

This CDR3 has 16 amino acids. Germline V gene sequence: CDR1 LGHNA, CDR2 YSLEER. It was with a sample-barcoded 5' primer and a J-beta primer mix that a second PCR of about 6 to 11 cycles was run. TCRdb ran MiXCR on the 5' RACE reads and lists one entry per CDR3 protein. The data hold around 1,000,000 distinct CDR3 sequences, with 20% to 25% observed a single time. Notes on the study in general: Any changes in expanded clonotypes were possibly confounded, as donor CMV status remained unknown.

The sample also formed part of further work on T cells of mothers and their children.

The rearrangement links TRBV4-3 to TRBJ2-1; 8 nucleotides line up with TRBD2. Sequencing input: blood. The sequence was obtained from a girl aged 2-9 years in good health. CDR3 protein: CASSQGIAGLNNERFF. The CDR3 nucleotides are TGCGCCAGCAGCCAAGGAATAGCGGGGTTAAACAATGAGCGGTTCTTC.